This is a list of T cell receptor beta chains from one sample in a study of blood T cells in healthy people across ages. TCRdb re-analysed the 5' RACE reads in MiXCR, keeping a single row per CDR3 protein. The table includes hundreds of thousands of distinct CDR3 sequences, roughly 60% detected once. The sequenced sample consisted of blood. Every receptor here comes from a man aged 25 to 45 in good health. CDR3s include the opening cysteine and the closing phenylalanine or tryptophan. A D gene is named only where the DNA matches it firmly. Clone sizes are given selectively: once, few, many, or a class where the clone is expanded.

v_gene: TRBV20-1; d_gene: -; abundance: once; j_gene: TRBJ2-7; CDR3aa: CSATPTQESSYEQYF; CDR3nt: TGCAGTGCGACCCCTACCCAAGAAAGCTCCTACGAGCAGTACTTC
v_gene: TRBV6-5; d_gene: -; abundance: -; j_gene: TRBJ2-7; CDR3aa: CASRTGDPGAEQYF; CDR3nt: TGTGCCAGCAGGACCGGGGACCCTGGGGCCGAGCAGTACTTC
v_gene: TRBV12-3/TRBV12-4; d_gene: TRBD2; abundance: -; j_gene: TRBJ2-1; CDR3aa: CASSFGGSTYNEQFF; CDR3nt: TGTGCCAGCAGTTTCGGCGGGAGTACCTACAATGAGCAGTTCTTC
v_gene: TRBV6-5; d_gene: -; abundance: -; j_gene: TRBJ2-1; CDR3aa: CASSYSLWGSYNEQFF; CDR3nt: TGTGCCAGCAGTTACTCGCTCTGGGGCTCCTACAATGAGCAGTTCTTC
v_gene: TRBV7-2; d_gene: -; abundance: -; j_gene: TRBJ1-6; CDR3aa: CASSLDGGGNSPLHF; CDR3nt: TGTGCCAGCAGCTTGGATGGAGGGGGTAATTCACCCCTCCACTTT
v_gene: TRBV28; d_gene: -; abundance: few; j_gene: TRBJ2-3; CDR3aa: CASSPLGLTDTQYF; CDR3nt: TGTGCCAGCAGTCCCTTAGGCCTCACAGATACGCAGTATTTT
v_gene: TRBV5-1; d_gene: -; abundance: -; j_gene: TRBJ2-1; CDR3aa: CASSLGRLSSYNEQFF; CDR3nt: TGCGCCAGCAGCTTAGGTAGGCTCAGCTCCTACAATGAGCAGTTCTTC
v_gene: TRBV18; d_gene: -; abundance: -; j_gene: TRBJ2-5; CDR3aa: CASSPGVGRGAETQYF; CDR3nt: TGTGCCAGCTCACCGGGGGTCGGCAGGGGCGCTGAGACCCAGTACTTC
v_gene: TRBV28; d_gene: -; abundance: -; j_gene: TRBJ1-2; CDR3aa: CASRLSGGGYGYTF; CDR3nt: TGTGCCAGCAGACTCTCGGGGGGCGGCTATGGCTACACCTTC
v_gene: TRBV29-1; d_gene: -; abundance: -; j_gene: TRBJ2-4; CDR3aa: CSAKDTKDIQYF; CDR3nt: TGCAGCGCCAAGGACACCAAAGACATTCAGTACTTC
v_gene: TRBV5-4; d_gene: TRBD2; abundance: once; j_gene: TRBJ2-5; CDR3aa: CASSFDGTSGNRETQYF; CDR3nt: TGTGCCAGCAGCTTCGACGGGACTAGCGGGAATCGGGAGACCCAGTACTTC
v_gene: TRBV20-1; d_gene: TRBD2; abundance: -; j_gene: TRBJ2-7; CDR3aa: CSAEKVAGGGEQYF; CDR3nt: TGCAGTGCTGAGAAAGTAGCGGGAGGAGGCGAGCAGTACTTC
v_gene: TRBV7-2; d_gene: -; abundance: few; j_gene: TRBJ2-1; CDR3aa: CASSLARQSTPFF; CDR3nt: TGTGCCAGCAGCTTAGCTAGACAGAGTACGCCGTTCTTC
v_gene: TRBV5-1; d_gene: -; abundance: -; j_gene: TRBJ2-7; CDR3aa: CASSQAAGGDYEQYF; CDR3nt: TGCGCCAGCAGCCAGGCGGCAGGGGGGGACTACGAGCAGTACTTC
v_gene: TRBV27; d_gene: -; abundance: -; j_gene: TRBJ2-1; CDR3aa: CASSFIRGGTGQFF; CDR3nt: TGTGCCAGCAGTTTCATCCGGGGAGGGACAGGGCAGTTCTTC
v_gene: TRBV12-5; d_gene: TRBD2; abundance: few; j_gene: TRBJ2-5; CDR3aa: CASGFSGGQETQYF; CDR3nt: TGTGCTAGTGGATTTTCGGGGGGCCAAGAGACCCAGTACTTC
v_gene: TRBV2; d_gene: -; abundance: -; j_gene: TRBJ1-2; CDR3aa: CASSGPPHYGYTF; CDR3nt: TGTGCCAGCAGTGGCCCTCCCCACTATGGCTACACCTTC
v_gene: TRBV6-5; d_gene: -; abundance: few; j_gene: TRBJ1-2; CDR3aa: CASSQGVGGYTF; CDR3nt: TGTGCCAGCAGTCAAGGGGTTGGTGGCTACACCTTC
v_gene: TRBV7-8; d_gene: TRBD2; abundance: -; j_gene: TRBJ2-7; CDR3aa: CASSLGGPSGRLYNEQYF; CDR3nt: TGTGCCAGCAGCTTAGGGGGCCCTAGCGGGAGGTTATACAATGAGCAGTACTTC
v_gene: TRBV10-3; d_gene: TRBD1; abundance: many; j_gene: TRBJ1-2; CDR3aa: CAISESRQGADGYTF; CDR3nt: TGTGCCATCAGTGAGTCGAGGCAGGGGGCCGACGGCTACACCTTC
v_gene: TRBV6-2/TRBV6-3; d_gene: TRBD2; abundance: -; j_gene: TRBJ2-1; CDR3aa: CASRLTSGSGEQFF; CDR3nt: TGTGCCAGCAGATTGACTAGCGGGAGTGGTGAGCAGTTCTTC
v_gene: TRBV6-5; d_gene: TRBD2; abundance: -; j_gene: TRBJ2-7; CDR3aa: CASRLAGVGEQYF; CDR3nt: TGTGCCAGTCGACTAGCGGGAGTAGGCGAGCAGTACTTC
v_gene: TRBV4-2; d_gene: -; abundance: -; j_gene: TRBJ2-5; CDR3aa: CASSQGTGGPAPQYF; CDR3nt: TGTGCCAGCAGCCAAGGAACGGGCGGCCCGGCACCACAGTACTTC
v_gene: TRBV7-2; d_gene: -; abundance: -; j_gene: TRBJ2-5; CDR3aa: CASSLGLQIETQYF; CDR3nt: TGTGCCAGCAGCTTAGGGCTTCAGATAGAGACCCAGTACTTC
v_gene: TRBV28; d_gene: -; abundance: -; j_gene: TRBJ2-7; CDR3aa: CASSLRGWEQYF; CDR3nt: TGTGCCAGCAGTTTACGAGGGTGGGAGCAGTACTTC
v_gene: TRBV7-2; d_gene: TRBD2; abundance: few; j_gene: TRBJ2-3; CDR3aa: CASSSGGPTDTQYF; CDR3nt: TGTGCCAGCAGCTCGGGGGGGCCCACAGATACGCAGTATTTT
v_gene: TRBV29-1; d_gene: TRBD1; abundance: -; j_gene: TRBJ2-7; CDR3aa: CSVAGTGATYEQYF; CDR3nt: TGCAGCGTGGCCGGGACAGGGGCAACCTACGAGCAGTACTTC
v_gene: TRBV5-1; d_gene: TRBD2; abundance: -; j_gene: TRBJ2-5; CDR3aa: CASSLDLAGGQETQYF; CDR3nt: TGCGCCAGCAGCTTGGACCTAGCGGGGGGACAAGAGACCCAGTACTTC
v_gene: TRBV4-3; d_gene: -; abundance: few; j_gene: TRBJ2-3; CDR3aa: CASSQVLLAVSSTDTQYF; CDR3nt: TGCGCCAGCAGCCAAGTTCTCCTAGCCGTCTCTAGCACAGATACGCAGTATTTT
v_gene: TRBV29-1; d_gene: -; abundance: once; j_gene: TRBJ2-1; CDR3aa: CSVDRVPYNEQFF; CDR3nt: TGCAGCGTGGACCGGGTCCCATACAATGAGCAGTTCTTC